Reported below is one T cell receptor beta chain. Its specific antigen is unknown. The sample originates from a study of cytomegalovirus exposure and HLA in healthy donors (dated by TCRdb to 2017 to 2019). About the study as a whole: An earlier analysis of some 620 of the donors reported approximately 280 Gb of sequence data and approximately 120 million unique TCR beta sequences obtained from around 170 million T cells. In a later analysis, previously published TCR beta repertoires from fewer than 750 donors were re-analyzed and high-resolution HLA genotyping was added so that TCR occurrence patterns could be studied. A handful of DR-DQ haplotypes were treated as single units for association and clustering because of strong linkage in the cohort. Using immunosequencing, the study profiled T cell repertoires from roughly 650 subjects and related those repertoires to cytomegalovirus serostatus. Of the roughly 410 genotyped donors, 80% to 90% were placed in the genetic ancestry cluster associated with self-reported Caucasian donors. The number of typed donors differed by locus: about 620-640 for A, B, C, DRB1 and DQB1; approximately 520 for DQA1; 606 for DPA1; and 450 to 480 for DPB1. HLA typing included class I and class II loci at four-digit resolution. Donor age, sex, ethnicity and CMV serostatus were compiled alongside the repertoire data. The study was designed to test whether signatures of past pathogen exposure could be identified by cataloging public T cell receptors. To predict cytomegalovirus infection status, the study combined high-throughput TCR immunosequencing, statistical association of individual TCRs with disease status, and machine learning. In addition to the first cohort of 666 subjects, a separate validation cohort of 130 or so different subjects was used. Rather than drawing on any new phenotypic data, the later analysis identified candidate immune exposures from TCR beta sequences and the way those sequences occurred across donors. An earlier analysis of nearly 600 of the donors applied high-throughput TCR beta sequencing to assess whether each TCR beta V gene segment acted as functional or pseudogenic. Roughly 310 gigabases of sequencing data and approximately 93 million unique TCR sequences were included in an early release covering several hundred HLA-typed donors. Among over 350 genotyped donors of the cohort, an average of approximately 240,000 unique TCR beta nucleotide sequences were sequenced per donor, about a sixth of them non-productive. In a later genetic analysis, genome-wide SNP genotypes for about three fifths of the 666 donors were used, and that subset was treated as a discovery cohort. Every repertoire in the discovery cohort had been generated on one and the same sequencing platform.

What the authors observed across the whole study: Some IMGT-functional V segments, including TRBV6-2 and TRBV6-3, could not be distinguished by the 87-base-pair reads and were therefore excluded. Several of the top co-occurrence clusters appeared to be linked to parvovirus B19, influenza, CMV and Epstein-Barr virus, according to a later analysis. When HLA alleles, especially DR and DQ, strongly co-occurred, attributing TCR associations to individual alleles was difficult. The classifier was reported to diagnose cytomegalovirus status with high specificity and sensitivity in both the original cohort and the validation cohort. A later analysis found that HLA-associated TCR beta chains were more clonally expanded and had lower generation probabilities than equally common non-associated chains. A later analysis found that TCR association rates varied across HLA loci, with DRB1 alleles showing the most associated TCRs and HLA-C alleles the fewest. The authors suggested that the approach could potentially be generalized to other disease states and immunological phenotypes. The earlier analysis of approximately 540 of the donors excluded fewer than 20 rarely observed V segments, including chromosome 9 orphons, because counts were too low. CMV serostatus was the only immune exposure information available for the cohort. A later genetic analysis associated a missense DCLRE1C variant with V-gene and J-gene trimming of TCR beta chains, and an independent cohort replicated the association. A cluster of highly shared sequence variants was judged likely to be a technical artifact of the sequencing pipeline. A further reported finding was that TCR beta sequences accurately predicted the HLA-A and HLA-B alleles for most subjects in the first cohort. Broadly in line with IMGT annotations, most TCR beta V segments showed up in productive rearrangements about 87% or about 30% of the time in an earlier analysis of under 700 of the donors. In a later analysis, around 17,000 TCR beta sequences were associated with specific HLA alleles at a false discovery rate of 0.05. A later analysis found that most CMV-associated TCR beta chains appeared HLA-restricted, with HLA associations seemingly driven largely by CMV exposure. Linkage disequilibrium might explain the correlated functional status among segregating V segments, but an unknown experimental factor could not be excluded. Compared with the 666-donor mean, donors in an Asian-associated ancestry cluster had fewer N-insertions in productive TCRs, according to a later genetic analysis. Only TCR beta chains were sequenced in this cohort, and the absence of alpha or paired-chain data limited detectable features. The presence/absence analyses assumed that sequencing depth was roughly uniform across donors, and that assumption may not be true. A few of the identified cytomegalovirus-associated TCR beta chains were confirmed in vitro to be specific for cytomegalovirus antigens. A total of 150 to 200 TCR beta chains were listed by the study as associated with cytomegalovirus. Most TCR sequences were observed very rarely across donors, whereas some public TCRs were present in many individuals. Because HLA typing was missing for some donors at each locus, association tests included only the typed subset.

Ends trimmed: V by 6 bases, J by 5 bases; bases unmatched to a gene: 12. According to the germline V gene, CDR1 reads MDHEN and CDR2 reads SYDVKM. The CDR3 starts with the cysteine, ends with the phenylalanine, and has 16 residues. Just the 48-base CDR3 DNA is kept, in frame starting at base 1. The cohort comprised 670 or so healthy bone marrow donors. All cohort members were sampled while nominally healthy, although unrecorded immune exposures were likely present. The donor was CMV seronegative and was included in the group of a few hundred seronegative cohort members. Each donor provided a peripheral blood sample, and peripheral blood mononuclear cells were used for TCR beta sequencing. Genomic DNA was extracted from the blood cell samples with the Qiagen DNeasy Blood Extraction Kit. The library was produced with the immunoSEQ multiplex PCR assay. A mixture of 60 forward primers for TCR Vbeta segments and 13 reverse primers for TCR Jbeta segments was used in the multiplex PCR. The CDR3 region of rearranged TCR beta genes was amplified from genomic DNA with a multiplex PCR assay. The amplified TCR beta libraries were sequenced on the Illumina HiSeq System as 87-base-pair reads. Concerning the study's data processing: A later analysis counted about 76 million unique TCR beta chains across the 700 or so repertoires, and roughly 11 million of these chains were shared by at least two donors. A nearest-neighbor algorithm error-corrected the raw reads and collapsed the reads into unique sequences, merging closely related sequences to remove PCR and sequencing errors. To assign V, D and J gene segments, CDR3 sequences were aligned to IMGT reference sequences. For a sequence to be retained, a match of at least six nucleotides was required to both a V gene segment and a J gene segment. A rearrangement was called productive if the CDR3 had no stop codons and remained in frame with V and J, and every other rearrangement was called non-productive. CDR3 was defined according to IMGT convention as the region running from the second conserved V-encoded cysteine to the conserved J-encoded phenylalanine. The earlier analysis of some 540 of the donors excluded any sequence lacking an unambiguous match to a single V gene segment. In an earlier analysis of some 590 of the donors, a V segment was called functional when productive rearrangements were above 56.7%, and segregating when the standard deviation between donors exceeded 5%. A statistical classification framework was built for diagnosing cytomegalovirus status from the catalog of TCR beta chain sequences. V and J gene assignment, in a later analysis, came from comparing TCR nucleotide sequences with IMGT/GENE-DB human TR gene sequences. In a later analysis, CDR3 sequences and most-parsimonious VDJ recombination scenarios were assigned using the TCRdist pipeline. In a later analysis, every TCR beta chain was defined by the combination of its CDR3 amino acid sequence and its V-gene family, and reads without a unique V-gene family were dropped. A later analysis removed 550 to 650 highly shared, low-generation-probability nucleotide sequences to deal with suspected cross-contamination and a sequencing artifact. A later analysis calculated a clonal expansion index for each public chain from normalized within-repertoire ranks of inferred template counts. In a later analysis, generation probabilities were computed with a VDJ recombination model fitted to out-of-frame rearrangements, and the resulting probabilities were checked against IGoR. Hypergeometric tests were used in a later analysis to score TCR-TCR, TCR-HLA and TCR-CMV co-occurrence, with a repertoire-size bias correction applied to the TCR pairs. A later analysis estimated false discovery rates by permuting HLA or CMV assignments 20 times. In a later analysis, co-occurring TCRs were grouped with DBSCAN, and TCRdist sequence similarity was added when clustering was performed within HLA-allele-positive subsets. Co-occurrence clustering excluded repertoires with fewer than 30,000 or more than 120,000 public chains, plus five with anomalous nucleotide sharing. Not all clones reach the TCRdb copy of this immuneACCESS table, which keeps in-frame sequences only. Checked studies attribute under half of the gap to unresolved V genes and leave the rest unexplained. For V, J and clone size, that table is used; D and trimming come from the DNA. The table kept for this sample lists some 180,000 clones. Jointly, the top ten make up approximately 6.9% of the sample.

This chain is built from TRBV28 and TRBJ1-4; TRBD1 lines up with 7 middle nucleotides. Material: PBMCs. The TCR was taken from a man aged 25 to 40 in good health and CMV-seronegative. The bases are TGTGCCAGCAGCTACACCTCCGGGACAGTCAATGAAAAACTGTTTTTT. This translates into CASSYTSGTVNEKLFF.